The 16 T cell receptor beta chains below were found in one sample sequenced in a study of regulatory T cells in long-lasting Graves disease. This sample's time point: persistent/refractory GD, antithyroid drugs over 5 years with positive TRAb. PBMC RNA was the source of the TCR library. With iRepertoire HTBI primers and Arm-PCR of CDR3 regions, TCR beta libraries were built. TCRdb re-derived calls from the multiplex PCR reads in MiXCR, one entry per CDR3 protein. The sample shows about 660,000 distinct CDR3 sequences, around 32% of them seen only once. Sample: peripheral blood mononuclear cells (PBMCs), taken when the disease was refractory, from a patient treated with antithyroid drugs. Source of these receptors: a female donor with Graves disease.

The chain recombines TRBV6-2 or TRBV6-3 with TRBJ2-5; 9 bases are shared with TRBD2. CDR1 MNHEY and CDR2 SVGEGT come from the germline V gene. The CDR3 is 18 residues long. Unmatched junction bases numbered 19, after V lost 4 bases and J lost 7 bases. The chain's CDR3 is CASSSGGAGGSPVGTQYF. The CDR3 DNA follows: TGTGCCAGCAGTTCCGGTGGGGCGGGAGGGTCCCCCGTGGGGACCCAGTACTTC.

The rearrangement uses TRBV15 and TRBJ2-7, with D possibly TRBD1 on 5 matching bases. This CDR3 comprises 14 residues. V was clipped by 0 bases and J by 7 bases, with 13 bases between them. Germline values: CDR1 LNHNV, CDR2 YYDKDF (reference sequence). The DNA for the CDR3 is TGTGCCACCAGCAGAGACAAGGGGCCGGAGGAGCAGTACTTC. Encoded protein: CATSRDKGPEEQYF.

This clonotype was detected a few times. The J gene is TRBJ1-5, the V gene TRBV20-1; the D gene is possibly TRBD1 (6 bases). The CDR3 runs to 15 residues. Germline loops: CDR1 DFQATT, CDR2 SNEGSKA (reference sequence). V was clipped by 2 bases and J by 4 bases, with 15 bases between them. The CDR3, as DNA: TGCAGTGCTAGAAAAACCCAGGGGAGGAATCAGCCCCAGCATTTT. This gives the protein CSARKTQGRNQPQHF.

The chain uses TRBV12-3 or TRBV12-4 and TRBJ2-2; TRBD2 aligns across 11 bases. The CDR3 runs 16 residues. Losses at the gene ends were 3 bases for V and 3 bases for J; bases not matched to a gene: 3. CDR3 amino acids: CASSLASGRYTGELFF. DNA of the CDR3: TGTGCCAGCAGTTTGGCTAGCGGGAGGTACACCGGGGAGCTGTTTTTT.

This clonotype was counted a few times. V usage is TRBV28 and J usage is TRBJ2-4; D remains unclear. CDR1 is MDHEN, CDR2 SYDVKM, per germline. V was cut by 2 bases and J by 0 bases, with 23 bases left in between. The CDR3 loop spans 20 amino acids. CDR3 loop: CASSLSLIGRQSLAKNIQYF. CDR3 coding DNA: TGTGCCAGCAGTTTAAGTCTAATAGGCCGGCAGTCCTTAGCCAAAAACATTCAGTACTTC.

This clonotype has a handful of counts. The genes are TRBV7-3 and TRBJ2-1; D possibly uses TRBD1 or TRBD2 (5 bases each). CDR3 length: 13 residues. Germline CDR1 and CDR2: SGHTA and FQGTGA. Trimming removed 4 bases at V and 7 bases at J, with 11 bases between. The CDR3 nucleotides read TGTGCCAGCAGCTCATGGGACGTTAATGAGCAGTTCTTC. Residues: CASSSWDVNEQFF.

In its sample, this clonotype was seen a few times. CDR3 coding DNA: TGTGCCAGCAGCGTAGCCCCAGGGGGCCTTAACTATGGCTACACCTTC. Amino acid sequence: CASSVAPGGLNYGYTF. The genes are TRBV9 and TRBJ1-2; TRBD1 agrees at 8 bases. V shed 0 bases, J shed 1 base, and the junction held 5 bases outside the gene matches. The CDR3 spans 16 residues. Germline V gives CDR1 SGDLS, CDR2 YYNGEE.

V and J are TRBV10-3 and TRBJ1-6; D possibly corresponds to TRBD1 (6 bases). The CDR3 consists of 17 residues. V dropped 6 bases and J dropped 0 bases, with 15 bases sitting between them. Germline-derived CDR1 and CDR2 are ENHRY and SYGVKD. CDR3 loop: CAISPGAESSYNSPLHF. CDR3 in DNA: TGTGCCATCAGCCCGGGGGCAGAGAGCTCCTATAATTCACCCCTCCACTTT.

V is TRBV11-2 and J is TRBJ1-6; a weak D match, TRBD1 (6 bases). V gave up 1 base and J gave up 6 bases, with 10 bases separating them. This CDR3 spans 15 amino acids. CDR1 is SGHAT, CDR2 FQNNGV, per germline. Written as DNA, the CDR3 is TGTGCCAGCAGCTTAGGCGGGACATCTAATTCACCCCTCCACTTT. Residues: CASSLGGTSNSPLHF.

This clonotype was found a few times. V is TRBV28 and J is TRBJ1-5, with D perhaps matching TRBD1 (5 bases). Looked up from germline, CDR1 is MDHEN and CDR2 is SYDVKM. This CDR3 comprises 16 residues. Trimming pared 5 bases from V and 5 bases from J, leaving 19 bases between. The CDR3 coding sequence is TGTGCCAGCAGTCCGGGTACGAGGGGAAACGATCAGCCCCAGCATTTT. Protein: CASSPGTRGNDQPQHF. Full variable domain (outside the CDR3, taken from reference TRBV28 and TRBJ1-5): DVKVTQSSRYLVKRTGEKVFLECVQDMDHENMFWYRQDPGLGLRLIYFSYDVKMKEKGDIPEGYSVSREKKERFSLILESASTNQTSMYLCASSPGTRGNDQPQHFGDGTRLSIL.

The rearrangement uses TRBV5-1 and TRBJ1-2; TRBD1 aligns across 7 bases. The CDR3 consists of 15 residues. Trimming at V came to 3 bases and at J to 4 bases, leaving 9 bases not matched to a gene. Germline V lookup: CDR1 SGHRS, CDR2 YFSETQ. The DNA of the CDR3 is TGCGCCAGCAGCTACCGACAGGGAGGAGGCTATGGCTACACCTTC. Encoded protein: CASSYRQGGGYGYTF.

The chain uses TRBV3-1 and TRBJ2-5; weak D call: TRBD2 (6 bases). V dropped 7 bases and J dropped 2 bases, with 14 bases sitting between them. The CDR3 has 14 amino acids. Germline V gene data show CDR1 as LGHDT and CDR2 as YNNKEL (reference sequence). The CDR3 reads CASTMEDYQETQYF. In DNA form, the CDR3 reads TGTGCCAGCACCATGGAGGACTATCAAGAGACCCAGTACTTC.

V gene TRBV28 combines with J gene TRBJ2-3, with TRBD2 matching 7 bases. CDR1 and CDR2 (germline): MDHEN, SYDVKM. The length of the CDR3 is 16 residues. The V and J ends lost 3 bases and 1 base, in that order; junction bases with no gene match: 7. CDR3 nucleotides: TGTGCCAGCAGTTTTCCCACGGGAGGACGCACAGATACGCAGTATTTT. As protein: CASSFPTGGRTDTQYF.

This rearrangement joins TRBV6-1 to TRBJ1-6, with a tentative D call TRBD1 (6 bases). V lost 5 bases to trimming and J lost 14 bases, with 13 bases between them. CDR1 is MNHNS and CDR2 is SASEGT in the germline V gene. The CDR3 sequence is 12 residues long. The CDR3 loop reads CASSPSRQALHF. DNA for the CDR3: TGTGCCAGCAGTCCAAGTCGACAGGCCCTCCACTTT.

This clonotype was counted only a few times. This rearrangement joins TRBV19 to TRBJ1-2; a weak D match, TRBD1 (6 bases). Germline CDR1 and CDR2: LNHDA and SQIVND (reference sequence). The CDR3 loop spans 17 amino acids. V was trimmed by 4 bases and J by 4 bases, leaving 22 bases between them. The CDR3 is CASSNQDSGALIYGYTF. CDR3 nucleotide sequence: TGTGCCAGTAGTAATCAAGACTCAGGGGCCCTCATCTATGGCTACACCTTC.

This clonotype occurred many times. The chain combines TRBV2 with TRBJ1-1; the D is unclear. CDR1 and CDR2 from the germline V gene are SNHLY and FYNNEI. Deletions cut 0 bases from V and 14 bases from J, with 19 bases between. CDR3 size: 14 residues. The CDR3 DNA reads TGTGCCAGCAGTGAAGCGCAGGCAGGACTTCTTGGGTTCTTT. Amino acids: CASSEAQAGLLGFF.